The 7 T cell receptor beta chains below were found in one sample sequenced in a study of shared clonotypes between healthy human individuals. Sequencing used immunoSEQ multiplex PCR; TCRdb keeps in-frame clones, though not all of them. The sample lists hundreds of thousands of clones, 73% occurring once. Sequencing was carried out using memory CD4+ T cells sorted from blood. Sample subset: CD45RA-negative fraction. The source of these receptors is a woman under 40 in good health.

This sequence joins TRBV18 and TRBJ2-5; D is possibly TRBD2 (6 bases). The CDR3 runs to 13 residues. Germline CDR1 KGHSH, CDR2 LQKENI. Trimming left V 6 bases short and J 5 bases short, with 13 bases between. CDR3 sequence (DNA): TGTGCCAGCTCCCCGGGGGACTGGGAGACCCAGTACTTC. Protein sequence: CASSPGDWETQYF.

The V and J genes are TRBV18 and TRBJ2-7; D unresolved. Germline V lookup: CDR1 KGHSH, CDR2 LQKENI. Trimming shortened V by 4 bases and J by 2 bases, and 9 bases separated the two germline ends. This CDR3 region has 13 residues. The CDR3 sequence: CASSRTQTYEQYF. The CDR3 nucleotides read TGTGCCAGCTCACGAACACAAACCTACGAGCAGTACTTC. Complete variable domain (other parts from reference TRBV18 and TRBJ2-7): NAGVMQNPRHLVRRRGQEARLRCSPMKGHSHVYWYRQLPEEGLKFMVYLQKENIIDESGMPKERFSAEFPKEGPSILRIQQVVRGDSAAYFCASSRTQTYEQYFGPGTRLTVT.

In its sample, this clone was seen a few times. The J gene is TRBJ2-2, the V gene TRBV19; D call uncertain. Germline values: CDR1 LNHDA, CDR2 SQIVND (reference sequence). Trimming pared 6 bases from V and 5 bases from J, leaving 10 bases between. This CDR3 spans 13 amino acids. The CDR3 sequence is CASRSVGTGELFF. CDR3 nucleotides: TGTGCCAGTAGATCAGTAGGTACCGGGGAGCTGTTTTTT.

J is TRBJ2-7 and V is TRBV9; D tentatively reads TRBD1 or TRBD2 (6 bases each). Germline assignment: CDR1 SGDLS and CDR2 YYNGEE. The CDR3 has 16 residues. Trimming took 1 base from V and 3 from J, leaving 17 bases between them. This chain's CDR3 is CASSVHGSGQHYEQYF. In DNA form, the CDR3 reads TGTGCCAGCAGCGTACACGGTAGCGGACAGCACTACGAGCAGTACTTC.

J is TRBJ2-7 and V is TRBV14, with 8 bases aligning to TRBD1. Germline V gene lookup returns CDR1 SGHDN and CDR2 FVKESK. The CDR3 is 14 amino acids. V dropped 3 bases and J dropped 3; count of bases not matched to a gene: 4. The CDR3 region is CASSQTGVGYEQYF. DNA of the CDR3: TGTGCCAGCAGCCAGACAGGGGTTGGCTACGAGCAGTACTTC.

The gene calls are TRBV5-1 and TRBJ1-3; D not certain. V lost 0 bases and J lost 2, with 6 bases in between. The CDR3 covers 14 residues. Germline V gene sequence: CDR1 SGHRS, CDR2 YFSETQ. The CDR3 protein is CASSLGATGNTIYF. CDR3 nucleotide sequence: TGCGCCAGCAGCTTGGGGGCAACTGGAAACACCATATATTTT.

V gene TRBV7-9 combines with J gene TRBJ2-7, with D perhaps TRBD1 or TRBD2 (5 bases each). Deletions cut 5 bases from V and 9 bases from J, with 20 bases between. This CDR3 is 14 amino acids long. Germline-derived CDR1 and CDR2 are SEHNR and FQNEAQ (reference sequence). CDR3 protein: CASSPPHGAGGQYF. In DNA form, the CDR3 reads TGTGCCAGCAGCCCCCCCCACGGGGCTGGGGGGCAGTACTTC.